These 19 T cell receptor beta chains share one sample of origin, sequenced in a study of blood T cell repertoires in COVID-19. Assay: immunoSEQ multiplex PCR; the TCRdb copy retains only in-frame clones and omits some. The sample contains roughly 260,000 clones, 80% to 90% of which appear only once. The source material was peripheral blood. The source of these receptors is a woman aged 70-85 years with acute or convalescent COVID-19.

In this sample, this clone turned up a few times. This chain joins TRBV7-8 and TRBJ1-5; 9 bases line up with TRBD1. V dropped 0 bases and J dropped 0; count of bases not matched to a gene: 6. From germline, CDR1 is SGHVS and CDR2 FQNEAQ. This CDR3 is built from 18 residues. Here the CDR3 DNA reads TGTGCCAGCAGCTTAGCGAGGACAGGGGCCTATAGCAATCAGCCCCAGCATTTT. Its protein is CASSLARTGAYSNQPQHF. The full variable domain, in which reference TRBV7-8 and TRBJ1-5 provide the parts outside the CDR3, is GAGVSQSPRYKVAKRGQDVALRCDPISGHVSLFWYQQALGQGPEFLTYFQNEAQLDKSGLPSDRFFAERPEGSVSTLKIQRTQQEDSAVYLCASSLARTGAYSNQPQHFGDGTRLSIL.

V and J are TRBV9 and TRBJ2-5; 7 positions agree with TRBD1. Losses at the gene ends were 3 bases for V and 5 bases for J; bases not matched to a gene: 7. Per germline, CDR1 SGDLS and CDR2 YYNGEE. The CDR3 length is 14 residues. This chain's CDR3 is CASSARTGSETQYF. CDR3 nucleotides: TGTGCCAGCAGCGCCCGGACAGGATCCGAGACCCAGTACTTC.

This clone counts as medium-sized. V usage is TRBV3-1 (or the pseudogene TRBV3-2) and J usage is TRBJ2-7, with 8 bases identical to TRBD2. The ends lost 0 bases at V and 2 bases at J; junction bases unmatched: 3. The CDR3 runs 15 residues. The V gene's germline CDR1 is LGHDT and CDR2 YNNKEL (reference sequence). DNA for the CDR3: TGTGCCAGCAGCCAAGATCTAGCGGGCGCCTACGAGCAGTACTTC. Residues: CASSQDLAGAYEQYF.

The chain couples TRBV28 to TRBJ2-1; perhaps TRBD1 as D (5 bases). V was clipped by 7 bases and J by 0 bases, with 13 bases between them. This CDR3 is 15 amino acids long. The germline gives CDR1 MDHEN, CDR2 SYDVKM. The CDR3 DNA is TGTGCCAGCACCTGGGGTAGGGGCTCCTACAATGAGCAGTTCTTC. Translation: CASTWGRGSYNEQFF. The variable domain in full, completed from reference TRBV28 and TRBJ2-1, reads DVKVTQSSRYLVKRTGEKVFLECVQDMDHENMFWYRQDPGLGLRLIYFSYDVKMKEKGDIPEGYSVSREKKERFSLILESASTNQTSMYLCASTWGRGSYNEQFFGPGTRLTVL.

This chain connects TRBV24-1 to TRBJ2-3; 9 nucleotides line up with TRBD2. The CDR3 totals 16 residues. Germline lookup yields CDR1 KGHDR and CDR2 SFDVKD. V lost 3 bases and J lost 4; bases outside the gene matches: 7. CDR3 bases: TGTGCCACCAGTGATCCCTACGGCGGGGGGGCAGATACGCAGTATTTT. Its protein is CATSDPYGGGADTQYF.

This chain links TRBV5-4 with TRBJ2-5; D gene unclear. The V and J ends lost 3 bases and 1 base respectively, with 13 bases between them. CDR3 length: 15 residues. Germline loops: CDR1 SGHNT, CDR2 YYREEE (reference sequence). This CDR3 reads CASSSRSGPQETQYF. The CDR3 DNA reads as TGTGCCAGCAGCTCCCGTTCGGGTCCCCAAGAGACCCAGTACTTC. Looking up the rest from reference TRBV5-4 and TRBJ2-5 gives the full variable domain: ETGVTQSPTHLIKTRGQQVTLRCSSQSGHNTVSWYQQALGQGPQFIFQYYREEENGRGNFPPRFSGLQFPNYSSELNVNALELDDSALYLCASSSRSGPQETQYFGPGTRLLVL.

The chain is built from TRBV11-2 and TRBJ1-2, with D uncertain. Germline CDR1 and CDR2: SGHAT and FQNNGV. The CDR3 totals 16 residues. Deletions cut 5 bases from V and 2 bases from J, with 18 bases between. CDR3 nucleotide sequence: TGTGCCAGCAGCCCAGCTGTATGGGAGAAGAACTATGGCTACACCTTC. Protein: CASSPAVWEKNYGYTF.

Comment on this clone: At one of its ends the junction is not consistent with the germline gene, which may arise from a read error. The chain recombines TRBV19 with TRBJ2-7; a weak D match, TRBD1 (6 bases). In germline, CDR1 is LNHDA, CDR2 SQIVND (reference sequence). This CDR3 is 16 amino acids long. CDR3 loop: CASSIYGQTLSDEQYF. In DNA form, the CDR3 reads TGTGCCAGTAGTATTTATGGACAGACGCTCTCCGACGAGCAGTACTTC.

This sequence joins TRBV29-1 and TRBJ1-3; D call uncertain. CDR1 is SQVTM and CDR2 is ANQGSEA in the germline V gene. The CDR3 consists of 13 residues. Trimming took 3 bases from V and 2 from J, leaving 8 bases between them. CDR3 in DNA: TGCAGCGTTGAGGAAGGAGCTGGAAACACCATATATTTT. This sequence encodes CSVEEGAGNTIYF.

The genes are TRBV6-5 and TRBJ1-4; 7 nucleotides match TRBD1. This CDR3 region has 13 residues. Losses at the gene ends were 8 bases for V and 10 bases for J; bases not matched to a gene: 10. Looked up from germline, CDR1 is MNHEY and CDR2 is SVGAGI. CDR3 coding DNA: TGTGCCAGCGGTATCCCGGGACAGATAAAACTGTTTTTT. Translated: CASGIPGQIKLFF.

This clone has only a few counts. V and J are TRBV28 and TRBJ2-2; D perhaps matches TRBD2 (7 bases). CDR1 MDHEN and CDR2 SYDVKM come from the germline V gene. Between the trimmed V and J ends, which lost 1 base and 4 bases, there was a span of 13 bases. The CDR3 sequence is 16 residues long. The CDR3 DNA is TGTGCCAGCAGTTTATCGGGGGGCGCGGGCACCGGGGAGCTGTTTTTT. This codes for CASSLSGGAGTGELFF.

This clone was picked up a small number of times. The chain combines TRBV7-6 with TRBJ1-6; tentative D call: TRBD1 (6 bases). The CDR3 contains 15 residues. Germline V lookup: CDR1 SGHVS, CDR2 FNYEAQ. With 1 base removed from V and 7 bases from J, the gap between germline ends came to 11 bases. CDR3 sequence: CASSLDAGANSPLHF. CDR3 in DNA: TGTGCCAGCAGCTTAGACGCGGGGGCAAATTCACCCCTCCACTTT.

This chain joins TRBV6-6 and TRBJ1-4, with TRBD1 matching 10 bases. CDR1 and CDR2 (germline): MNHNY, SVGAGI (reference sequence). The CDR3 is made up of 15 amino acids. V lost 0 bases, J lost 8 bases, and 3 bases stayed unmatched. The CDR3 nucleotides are TGTGCCAGCAGTTACTCCGGGACAGGGGCGGAAAAACTGTTTTTT. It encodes CASSYSGTGAEKLFF.

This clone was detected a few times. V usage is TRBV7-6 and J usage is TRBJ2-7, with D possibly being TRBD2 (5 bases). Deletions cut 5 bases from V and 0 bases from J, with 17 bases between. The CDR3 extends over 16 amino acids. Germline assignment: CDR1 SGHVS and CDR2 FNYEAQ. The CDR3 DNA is TGTGCCAGCAGCCACAAAGAGGGTTTTAGCTCCTACGAGCAGTACTTC. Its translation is CASSHKEGFSSYEQYF.

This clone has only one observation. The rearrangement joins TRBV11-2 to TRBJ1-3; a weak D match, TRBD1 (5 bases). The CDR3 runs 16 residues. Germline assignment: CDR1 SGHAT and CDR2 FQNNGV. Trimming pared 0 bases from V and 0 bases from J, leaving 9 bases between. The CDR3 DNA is TGTGCCAGCAGCTTAGAGGGACTGTCCTCTGGAAACACCATATATTTT. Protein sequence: CASSLEGLSSGNTIYF.

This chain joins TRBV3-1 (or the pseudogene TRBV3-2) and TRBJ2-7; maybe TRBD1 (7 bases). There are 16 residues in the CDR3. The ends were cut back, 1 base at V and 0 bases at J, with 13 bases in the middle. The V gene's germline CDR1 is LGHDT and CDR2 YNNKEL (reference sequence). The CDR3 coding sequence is TGTGCCAGCAGCCAAGGCGGGGACAGCTTCTCCTACGAGCAGTACTTC. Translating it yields CASSQGGDSFSYEQYF.

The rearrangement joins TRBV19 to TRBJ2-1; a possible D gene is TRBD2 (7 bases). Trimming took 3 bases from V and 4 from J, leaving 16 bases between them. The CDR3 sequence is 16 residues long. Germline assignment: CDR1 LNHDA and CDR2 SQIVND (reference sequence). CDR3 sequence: CASSMGGGITYNEQFF. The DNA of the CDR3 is TGTGCCAGTAGTATGGGAGGGGGGATAACATACAATGAGCAGTTCTTC. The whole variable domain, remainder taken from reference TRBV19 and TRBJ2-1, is DGGITQSPKYLFRKEGQNVTLSCEQNLNHDAMYWYRQDPGQGLRLIYYSQIVNDFQKGDIAEGYSVSREKKESFPLTVTSAQKNPTAFYLCASSMGGGITYNEQFFGPGTRLTVL.

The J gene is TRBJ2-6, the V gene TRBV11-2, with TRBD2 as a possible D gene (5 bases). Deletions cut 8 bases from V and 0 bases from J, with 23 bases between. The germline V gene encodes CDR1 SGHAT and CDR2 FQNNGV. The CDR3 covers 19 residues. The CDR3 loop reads CASAVTTGITRSGANVLTF. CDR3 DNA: TGTGCCAGCGCTGTAACTACCGGGATAACGCGCTCTGGGGCCAACGTCCTGACTTTC.

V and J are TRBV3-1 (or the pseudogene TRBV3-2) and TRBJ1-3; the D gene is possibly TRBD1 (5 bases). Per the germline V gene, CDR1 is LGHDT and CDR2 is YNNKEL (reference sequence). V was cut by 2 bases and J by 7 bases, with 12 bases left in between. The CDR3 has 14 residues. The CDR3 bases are TGTGCCAGCAGCCAATCTTTCCGGGGGAACACCATATATTTT. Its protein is CASSQSFRGNTIYF.